This TCR beta chain is from a study of cytomegalovirus exposure and HLA in healthy donors. Overall study context: The platform used for the approximately 130 validation repertoires matched that of the approximately 620 first-cohort repertoires, a later analysis reported.

Study observations and caveats: A later analysis found first-cohort TCR clusters tended to co-occur in the approximately 110 validation repertoires.

This CDR3 has 14 residues. The V end lost 1 base, the J end lost 1 base, and 7 bases lay between the germline ends. Looked up from germline, CDR1 is MNHEY and CDR2 is SMNVEV (reference sequence). It was the roughly 110-subject validation cohort, separate from the roughly 700-subject first cohort, to which the donors belonged. Of note for this clone: The antigen remains undetermined.

The table came from immunoSEQ multiplex PCR; TCRdb's copy has only in-frame clones and leaves some out. Of over 200,000 clones in the sample, 88% are singletons; the top ten hold roughly 3%. The source of this sequence is a woman aged 18-29 years in good health and CMV-seronegative. V usage is TRBV27 and J usage is TRBJ1-1; no definite D call. The sample consisted of PBMCs. The CDR3 here is CASSLLGGNTEAFF. For the CDR3, the DNA is TGTGCCAGCAGTTTATTAGGCGGGAACACTGAAGCTTTCTTT.